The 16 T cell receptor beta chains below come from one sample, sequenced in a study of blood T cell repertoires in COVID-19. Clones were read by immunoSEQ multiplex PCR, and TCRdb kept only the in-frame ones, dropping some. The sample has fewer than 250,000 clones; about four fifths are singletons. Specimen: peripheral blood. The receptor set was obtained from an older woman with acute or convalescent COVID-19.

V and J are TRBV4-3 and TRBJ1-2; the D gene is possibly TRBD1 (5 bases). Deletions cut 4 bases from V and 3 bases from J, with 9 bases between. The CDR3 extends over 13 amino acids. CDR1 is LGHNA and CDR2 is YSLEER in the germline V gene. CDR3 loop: CASSRGADYGYTF. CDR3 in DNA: TGCGCCAGCAGCCGGGGCGCGGACTATGGCTACACCTTC.

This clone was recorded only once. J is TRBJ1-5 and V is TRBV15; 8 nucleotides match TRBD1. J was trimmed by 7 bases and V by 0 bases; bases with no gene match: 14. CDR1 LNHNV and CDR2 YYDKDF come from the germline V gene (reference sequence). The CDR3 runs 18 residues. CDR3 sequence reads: CATSREPQGAITGQPQHF. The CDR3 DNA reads TGTGCCACCAGCAGAGAACCCCAGGGGGCCATAACAGGGCAGCCCCAGCATTTT.

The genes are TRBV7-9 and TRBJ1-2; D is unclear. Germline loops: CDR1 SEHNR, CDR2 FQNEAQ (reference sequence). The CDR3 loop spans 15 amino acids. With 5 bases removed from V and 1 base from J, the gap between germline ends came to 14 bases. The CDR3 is CASSPTVQINYGYTF. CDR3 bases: TGTGCCAGCAGCCCTACCGTACAGATTAACTATGGCTACACCTTC.

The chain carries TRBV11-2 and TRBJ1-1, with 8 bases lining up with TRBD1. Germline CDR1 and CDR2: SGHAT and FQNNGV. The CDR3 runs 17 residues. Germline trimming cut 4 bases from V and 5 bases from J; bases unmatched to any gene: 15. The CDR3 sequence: CASSSRTGWRGWTEAFF. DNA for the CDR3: TGTGCCAGCAGCTCTCGGACAGGGTGGAGGGGTTGGACTGAAGCTTTCTTT.

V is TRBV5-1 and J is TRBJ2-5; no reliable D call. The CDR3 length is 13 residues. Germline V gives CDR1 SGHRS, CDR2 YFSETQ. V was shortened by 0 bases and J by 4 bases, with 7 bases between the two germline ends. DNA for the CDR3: TGCGCCAGCAGCTTGGGGCACCGAGAGACCCAGTACTTC. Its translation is CASSLGHRETQYF.

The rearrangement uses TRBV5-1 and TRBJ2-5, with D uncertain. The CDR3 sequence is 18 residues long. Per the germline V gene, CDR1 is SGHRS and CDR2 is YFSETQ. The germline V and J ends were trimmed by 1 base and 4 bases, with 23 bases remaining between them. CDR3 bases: TGCGCCAGCAGCTTGCCCTTACTGGCAGGCCAAACTGGAGAGACCCAGTACTTC. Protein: CASSLPLLAGQTGETQYF.

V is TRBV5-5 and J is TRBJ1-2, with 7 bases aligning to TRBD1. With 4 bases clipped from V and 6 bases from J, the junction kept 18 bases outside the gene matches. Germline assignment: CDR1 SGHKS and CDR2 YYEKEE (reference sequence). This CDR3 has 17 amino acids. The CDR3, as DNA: TGTGCCAGCAGCACAAACAGGGGAAGGGTAGAAAGTAATGGCTACACCTTC. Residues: CASSTNRGRVESNGYTF.

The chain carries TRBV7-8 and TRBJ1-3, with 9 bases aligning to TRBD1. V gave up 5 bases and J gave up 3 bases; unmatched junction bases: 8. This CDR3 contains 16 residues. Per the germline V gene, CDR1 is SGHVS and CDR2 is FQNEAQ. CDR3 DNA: TGTGCCAGCAGCATACCGGGACAGGGATTTGGAAACACCATATATTTT. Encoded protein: CASSIPGQGFGNTIYF. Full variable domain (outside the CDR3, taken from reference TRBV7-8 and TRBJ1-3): GAGVSQSPRYKVAKRGQDVALRCDPISGHVSLFWYQQALGQGPEFLTYFQNEAQLDKSGLPSDRFFAERPEGSVSTLKIQRTQQEDSAVYLCASSIPGQGFGNTIYFGEGSWLTVV.

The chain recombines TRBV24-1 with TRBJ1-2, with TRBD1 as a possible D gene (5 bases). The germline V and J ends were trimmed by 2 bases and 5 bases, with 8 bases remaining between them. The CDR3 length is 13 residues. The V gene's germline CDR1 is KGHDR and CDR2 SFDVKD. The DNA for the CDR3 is TGTGCCACCAGTGATTCAACAGGATATGGCTACACCTTC. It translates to CATSDSTGYGYTF.

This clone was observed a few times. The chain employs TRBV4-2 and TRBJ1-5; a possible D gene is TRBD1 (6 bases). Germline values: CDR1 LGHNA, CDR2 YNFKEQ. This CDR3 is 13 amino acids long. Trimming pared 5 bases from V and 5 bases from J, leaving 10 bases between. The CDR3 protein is CASSFRGDQPQHF. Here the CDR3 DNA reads TGTGCCAGCAGCTTCAGGGGCGATCAGCCCCAGCATTTT.

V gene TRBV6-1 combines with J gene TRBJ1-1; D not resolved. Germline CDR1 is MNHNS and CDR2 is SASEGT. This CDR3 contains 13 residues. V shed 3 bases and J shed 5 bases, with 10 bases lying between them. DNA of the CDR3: TGTGCCAGCAGTGATGGGCCAACAACTGAAGCTTTCTTT. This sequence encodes CASSDGPTTEAFF.

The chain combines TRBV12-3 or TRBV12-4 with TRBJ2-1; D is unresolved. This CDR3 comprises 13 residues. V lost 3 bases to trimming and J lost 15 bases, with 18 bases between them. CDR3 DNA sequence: TGTGCCAGCAGTTTCGCCCTGACGGGTAGGTGGTTCTTC. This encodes CASSFALTGRWFF.

The CDR3 loop reads CASSQDSHRNYGYTF. In DNA, the CDR3 is TGCGCCAGCAGCCAAGATAGCCACCGTAACTATGGCTACACCTTC. V gene TRBV4-3 combines with J gene TRBJ1-2; D remains unclear. Trimming left V 0 bases short and J 1 base short, with 9 bases between. The CDR3 consists of 15 residues. The V gene's germline CDR1 is LGHNA and CDR2 YSLEER.

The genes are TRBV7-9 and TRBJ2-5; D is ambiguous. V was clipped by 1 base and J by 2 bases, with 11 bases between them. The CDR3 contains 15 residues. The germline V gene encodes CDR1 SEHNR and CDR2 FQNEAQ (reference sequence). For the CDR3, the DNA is TGTGCCAGCAGCTTAGTAAGGATGACTCAAGAGACCCAGTACTTC. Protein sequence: CASSLVRMTQETQYF.

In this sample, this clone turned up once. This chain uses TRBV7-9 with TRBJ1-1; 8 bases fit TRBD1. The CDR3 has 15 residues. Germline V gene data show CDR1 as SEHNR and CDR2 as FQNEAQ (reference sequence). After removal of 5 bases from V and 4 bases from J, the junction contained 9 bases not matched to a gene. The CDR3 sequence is CASSLTGGPGTEAFF. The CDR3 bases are TGTGCCAGCAGCCTTACAGGGGGGCCTGGCACTGAAGCTTTCTTT.

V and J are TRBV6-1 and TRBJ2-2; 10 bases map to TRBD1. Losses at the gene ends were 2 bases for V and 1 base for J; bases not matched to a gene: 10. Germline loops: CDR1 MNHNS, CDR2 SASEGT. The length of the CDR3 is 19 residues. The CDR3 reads CASSEFGTGVVGNTGELFF. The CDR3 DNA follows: TGTGCCAGCAGTGAATTTGGGACAGGGGTCGTCGGGAACACCGGGGAGCTGTTTTTT.